This TCR beta chain is from a study of T cells in Graves' hyperthyroidism and ophthalmopathy. Trimming took off 5 bases at V and 0 bases at J, with 8 bases between the two ends. The CDR3 sequence is 13 residues long. Germline assignment: CDR1 GTSNPN and CDR2 SVGIG (reference sequence). The CDR3 regions of TCR beta were amplified from RNA transcripts. HTBI primers were employed in a first-round RT-PCR of the TCR CDR3. TCRdb redid the calling of the multiplex PCR reads with MiXCR, one entry per CDR3 protein. This sample has roughly 300,000 distinct CDR3 sequences; 18% occur once, and the top ten carry about 49%. There are many counts of this clonotype.

The sequence came from a woman aged 45-65 years with Graves' hyperthyroidism. The sequenced sample consisted of blood. V is TRBV30 and J is TRBJ1-3; D not certain. CDR3 sequence reads: CAWDSISGNTIYF. CDR3 sequence (DNA): TGTGCCTGGGACTCAATCTCTGGAAACACCATATATTTT.